These T cell receptor beta chains were read from a single sample in a study of T cell responses to AZD1222 COVID-19 vaccine. TCRdb's copy holds only in-frame clones and misses some; the assay was immunoSEQ multiplex PCR. The sample has about 68,000 clones, almost 90% seen once. The sequenced sample was peripheral blood, obtained on day 0 of AZD1222 vaccination. The receptors were gathered from an adult in good health. Each CDR3 is given with its conserved first and last residue. D genes are given only for firm matches. Only some rows state a clone size, as once, few, many or a class for expanded clones.

J: TRBJ1-2
size: NA
V: TRBV27
D: TRBD1
CDR3: CASSSAGTGNGYTF
DNA: TGTGCCAGCAGTTCCGCCGGGACAGGGAATGGCTACACCTTC

J: TRBJ2-2
size: NA
V: TRBV7-7
D: NA
CDR3: CASSLGGQATGELFF
DNA: TGTGCTAGCAGCTTAGGGGGGCAAGCGACCGGGGAGCTGTTTTTT

J: TRBJ1-1
size: NA
V: TRBV19
D: TRBD1
CDR3: CASSLQGLNTEAFF
DNA: TGTGCCAGTAGTTTACAGGGGCTGAACACTGAAGCTTTCTTT

J: TRBJ1-2
size: NA
V: TRBV27
D: NA
CDR3: CASSSSRGPSYGYTF
DNA: TGTGCCAGCAGTTCATCCAGGGGTCCAAGCTATGGCTACACCTTC

J: TRBJ1-2
size: once
V: TRBV18
D: NA
CDR3: CASSPGRGFVHGYTF
DNA: TGTGCCAGCTCACCAGGCAGGGGTTTTGTTCATGGCTACACCTTC

J: TRBJ1-1
size: NA
V: TRBV19
D: TRBD1
CDR3: CASSMDRENTEAFF
DNA: TGTGCCAGTAGTATGGACAGGGAGAACACTGAAGCTTTCTTT

J: TRBJ2-5
size: NA
V: TRBV6-5
D: TRBD1
CDR3: CASSWDRETQYF
DNA: TGTGCCAGCAGTTGGGACAGGGAGACCCAGTACTTC

J: TRBJ2-7
size: NA
V: TRBV28
D: NA
CDR3: CASSLGTVRYF
DNA: TGTGCCAGCAGCCTGGGGACTGTTCGGTACTTC

J: TRBJ1-1
size: NA
V: TRBV7-9
D: NA
CDR3: CASSLAWDTEAFF
DNA: TGTGCCAGCAGCTTAGCGTGGGACACTGAAGCTTTCTTT

J: TRBJ1-2
size: once
V: TRBV10-1
D: TRBD1
CDR3: CASSFSTGTGKGGYTF
DNA: TGCGCCAGCAGTTTTTCAACCGGGACAGGGAAAGGGGGCTACACCTTC

J: TRBJ2-1
size: NA
V: TRBV6-1
D: TRBD2
CDR3: CASSEALRLAGDNEQFF
DNA: TGTGCCAGCAGTGAAGCCCTCCGACTAGCGGGGGACAATGAGCAGTTCTTC

J: TRBJ2-1
size: NA
V: TRBV19
D: NA
CDR3: CASRTGDSRSYNEQFF
DNA: TGTGCCAGTAGGACTGGGGACTCCCGCTCCTACAATGAGCAGTTCTTC

J: TRBJ1-1
size: once
V: TRBV10-2
D: TRBD1
CDR3: CASRLGQGVPEAFF
DNA: TGCGCCAGCAGGTTAGGACAGGGGGTCCCTGAAGCTTTCTTT

J: TRBJ2-1
size: NA
V: TRBV7-2
D: TRBD1
CDR3: CASSLGGTGGNEQFF
DNA: TGTGCCAGCAGCTTGGGCGGGACAGGGGGCAATGAGCAGTTCTTC

J: TRBJ2-2
size: NA
V: TRBV6-1
D: TRBD2
CDR3: CASSEPGLRTGELFF
DNA: TGTGCCAGCAGTGAACCGGGACTACGCACCGGGGAGCTGTTTTTT

J: TRBJ2-7
size: many
V: TRBV19
D: NA
CDR3: CASSSLGGPYEQYF
DNA: TGTGCCAGTAGTTCCTTAGGGGGGCCCTACGAGCAGTACTTC

J: TRBJ1-2
size: NA
V: TRBV5-4
D: NA
CDR3: CASSAASGGSNYGYTF
DNA: TGTGCCAGCAGCGCGGCCTCCGGGGGATCTAACTATGGCTACACCTTC

J: TRBJ1-1
size: once
V: TRBV19
D: NA
CDR3: CASKDTEAFF
DNA: TGTGCCAGTAAAGACACTGAAGCTTTCTTT

J: TRBJ2-1
size: NA
V: TRBV4-1
D: NA
CDR3: CASSRRATLYNEQFF
DNA: TGCGCCAGCAGCCGTCGGGCGACCCTTTACAATGAGCAGTTCTTC

J: TRBJ1-3
size: NA
V: TRBV29-1
D: NA
CDR3: CSLRDTGTNTIYF
DNA: TGCAGCCTACGGGACACCGGAACGAACACCATATATTTT

J: TRBJ1-1
size: NA
V: TRBV15
D: NA
CDR3: CATSRALGVNTEAFF
DNA: TGTGCCACCAGCAGAGCGTTAGGGGTGAACACTGAAGCTTTCTTT

J: TRBJ1-1
size: NA
V: TRBV6-5
D: NA
CDR3: CATFPGRMNTEAFF
DNA: TGTGCCACCTTCCCTGGACGGATGAACACTGAAGCTTTCTTT

J: TRBJ1-1
size: NA
V: TRBV20-1
D: NA
CDR3: CSASTQRLNTEAFF
DNA: TGCAGTGCTAGTACGCAGAGACTGAACACTGAAGCTTTCTTT

J: TRBJ2-1
size: NA
V: TRBV28
D: TRBD2
CDR3: CASTRASGRNEQFF
DNA: TGTGCCAGCACGAGGGCTAGCGGGAGAAATGAGCAGTTCTTC

J: TRBJ2-1
size: NA
V: TRBV21-1
D: NA
CDR3: CASSKGASGFTERYNEQFF
DNA: TGTGCCAGCAGCAAAGGGGCTAGCGGGTTTACAGAACGATACAATGAGCAGTTCTTC

J: TRBJ2-1
size: NA
V: TRBV12-3/TRBV12-4
D: NA
CDR3: CASSSYNEQFF
DNA: TGTGCCAGCAGCTCCTACAATGAGCAGTTCTTC

J: TRBJ2-3
size: NA
V: TRBV3-1/TRBV3-2
D: TRBD2
CDR3: CASSTLAGGRDTQYF
DNA: TGTGCCAGCAGCACCCTAGCGGGAGGGAGAGATACGCAGTATTTT

J: TRBJ1-2
size: NA
V: TRBV6-5
D: NA
CDR3: CASSYSSQGNGYTF
DNA: TGTGCCAGCAGTTACTCGAGCCAGGGGAACGGCTACACCTTC

J: TRBJ2-4
size: NA
V: TRBV6-2/TRBV6-3
D: NA
CDR3: CASTPRSGSNIQYF
DNA: TGTGCCAGCACCCCTCGCTCGGGGTCAAACATTCAGTACTTC

J: TRBJ2-3
size: once
V: TRBV9
D: TRBD2
CDR3: CASSVRAGETTDTQYF
DNA: TGTGCCAGCAGCGTCCGAGCGGGAGAGACCACAGATACGCAGTATTTT

J: TRBJ1-2
size: NA
V: TRBV3-1/TRBV3-2
D: NA
CDR3: CASSPRYRVSDGYTF
DNA: TGTGCCAGCAGCCCTAGATATCGGGTTTCGGACGGCTACACCTTC

J: TRBJ2-2
size: NA
V: TRBV19
D: NA
CDR3: CASSLGMNTGELFF
DNA: TGTGCCAGTAGTCTCGGAATGAACACCGGGGAGCTGTTTTTT

J: TRBJ2-4
size: few
V: TRBV14
D: NA
CDR3: CASSQSVSLQYF
DNA: TGTGCCAGCAGCCAAAGTGTATCCCTTCAGTACTTC

J: TRBJ2-5
size: few
V: TRBV29-1
D: NA
CDR3: CSVEAGAAETQYF
DNA: TGCAGCGTTGAGGCGGGGGCGGCAGAGACCCAGTACTTC

J: TRBJ1-2
size: NA
V: TRBV20-1
D: NA
CDR3: CSASRGSAYGYTF
DNA: TGCAGTGCTAGTAGGGGGTCCGCCTATGGCTACACCTTC